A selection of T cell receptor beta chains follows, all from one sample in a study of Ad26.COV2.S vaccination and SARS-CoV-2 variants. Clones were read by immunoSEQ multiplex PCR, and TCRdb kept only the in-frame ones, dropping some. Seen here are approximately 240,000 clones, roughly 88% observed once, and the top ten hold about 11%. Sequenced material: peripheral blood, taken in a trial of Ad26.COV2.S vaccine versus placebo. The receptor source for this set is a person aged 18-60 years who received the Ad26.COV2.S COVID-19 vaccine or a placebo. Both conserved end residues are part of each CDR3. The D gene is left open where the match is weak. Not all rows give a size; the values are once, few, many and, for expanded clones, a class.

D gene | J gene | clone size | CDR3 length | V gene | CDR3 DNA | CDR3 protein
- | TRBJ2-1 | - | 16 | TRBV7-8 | TGTGCCAGCAGCTTAGTTGGGACCTTAAACTACAATGAGCAGTTCTTC | CASSLVGTLNYNEQFF
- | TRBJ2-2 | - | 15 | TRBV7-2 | TGTGCCAGCAGCTTTGACCGAGCGAATACCGGGGAGCTGTTTTTT | CASSFDRANTGELFF
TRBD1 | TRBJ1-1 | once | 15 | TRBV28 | TGTGCCCGACAGGGCCTAAGTAAGGTGAACACTGAAGCTTTCTTT | CARQGLSKVNTEAFF
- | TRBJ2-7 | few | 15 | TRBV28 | TGTGCCAGCCGATTGACCTCGGGCAGGGTTTACGAGCAGTACTTC | CASRLTSGRVYEQYF
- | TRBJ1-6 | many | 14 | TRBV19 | TGTGCCACTCAAGGAGGGGCGGATAATTCACCCCTCCACTTT | CATQGGADNSPLHF
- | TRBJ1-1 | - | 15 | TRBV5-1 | TGCGCCAGCAGCTTAAGGCCCTCAGAGGAGGGTGAAGCTTTCTTT | CASSLRPSEEGEAFF
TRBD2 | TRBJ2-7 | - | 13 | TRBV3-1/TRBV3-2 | TGTGCCAGCAGACCCGGGGGGGCCCACGAGCAGTACTTC | CASRPGGAHEQYF
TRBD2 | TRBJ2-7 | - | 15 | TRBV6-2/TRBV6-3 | TGTGCCAGCAGTCCGCTACCAGCGGGAGGGGGTGAGCAGTACTTC | CASSPLPAGGGEQYF
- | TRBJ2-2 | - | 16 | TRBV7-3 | TGTGCCAGCAGCCTATCCGGGACACCCAACACCGGGGAGCTGTTTTTT | CASSLSGTPNTGELFF
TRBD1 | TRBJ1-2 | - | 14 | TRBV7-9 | TGTGCCAGCAGCTTAGAGGGGACAGCCTATGGCTACACCTTC | CASSLEGTAYGYTF
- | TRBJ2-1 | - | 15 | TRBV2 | TGTGCCAGCACGGCTCCAGGGGGGGGATACAATGAGCAGTTCTTC | CASTAPGGGYNEQFF
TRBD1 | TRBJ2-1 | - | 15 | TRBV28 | TGTGCCAGCAGTATTTCCGGACAGGGGGCGAACGAGCAGTTCTTC | CASSISGQGANEQFF
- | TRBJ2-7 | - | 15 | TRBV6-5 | TGTGCCAGCAGTTACTCACACGCTCCCTCCTACGAGCAGTACTTC | CASSYSHAPSYEQYF
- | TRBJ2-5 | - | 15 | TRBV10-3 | TGTGCCATCAGAGTCGGAACAGGGTACCAAGAGACCCAGTACTTC | CAIRVGTGYQETQYF
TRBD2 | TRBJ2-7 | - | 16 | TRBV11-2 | TGTGCCAGCAGCTCGAACCGGGGGGGCCTAGCCCTCGAGCAGTACTTC | CASSSNRGGLALEQYF
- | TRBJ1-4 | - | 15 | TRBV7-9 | TGTGCCAGCAGCTTAGTGACTCGGGGAAATGAAAAACTGTTTTTT | CASSLVTRGNEKLFF
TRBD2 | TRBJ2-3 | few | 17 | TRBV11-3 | TGTGCCAGCAGCTTATCGAGCGGGGGGGCCCCCGCAGATACGCAGTATTTT | CASSLSSGGAPADTQYF
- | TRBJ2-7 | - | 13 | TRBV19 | TGTGCCAGTAGTATAGGTCCCAGCTACGAGCAGTACTTC | CASSIGPSYEQYF
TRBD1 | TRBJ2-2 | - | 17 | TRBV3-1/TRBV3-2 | TGTGCCAGCAGCCCCTTTCCCAGGGGGCAGGGCACCGGGGAGCTGTTTTTT | CASSPFPRGQGTGELFF
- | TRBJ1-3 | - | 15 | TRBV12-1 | TGTGCCAGCAGCTTTGTGGGGGCCTCTGGAAACACCATATATTTT | CASSFVGASGNTIYF
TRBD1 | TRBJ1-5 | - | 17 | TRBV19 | TGTGCCAGTAGTATAGATGATCTGGGACAGCGCAATCAGCCCCAGCATTTT | CASSIDDLGQRNQPQHF
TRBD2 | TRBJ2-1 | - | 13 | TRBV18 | TGTGCCAGCTCACCAGAAAGCGGGGGTGAGCAGTTCTTC | CASSPESGGEQFF
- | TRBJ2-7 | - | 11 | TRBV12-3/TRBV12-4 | TGTGCCAGCAGTCTCCTGGGGCAACCGTACTTC | CASSLLGQPYF
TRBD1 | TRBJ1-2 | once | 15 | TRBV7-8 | TGTGCCAGCTCGTCGTCGAGGACAGGGGGCTATGGCTACACCTTC | CASSSSRTGGYGYTF
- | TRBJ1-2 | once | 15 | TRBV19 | TGTGCCAGTAGTATAGTGGAGGGGACGATCTATGGCTACACCTTC | CASSIVEGTIYGYTF
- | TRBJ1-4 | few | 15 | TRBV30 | TGTGCCTGGAGGCCAGCAAGGGGGGGCAATGAAAAACTGTTTTTT | CAWRPARGGNEKLFF
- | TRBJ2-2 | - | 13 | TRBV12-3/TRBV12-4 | TGTGCCAGCAGTTGGGTTGACACCGGGGAGCTGTTTTTT | CASSWVDTGELFF
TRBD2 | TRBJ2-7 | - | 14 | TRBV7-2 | TGTGCCAGCAGTGGGACTAGCGGAACCTACGAGCAGTACTTC | CASSGTSGTYEQYF
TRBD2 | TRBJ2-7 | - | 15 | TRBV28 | TGTGCCAGCAGTTTACGGGCGGGGGGGCCCCACGAGCAGTACTTC | CASSLRAGGPHEQYF
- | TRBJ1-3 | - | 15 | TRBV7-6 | TGTGCCAGCAGCACCCAAGAAGGGACTGGAAACACCATATATTTT | CASSTQEGTGNTIYF
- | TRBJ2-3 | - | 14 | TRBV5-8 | TGTGCCAGCAGCTCTACAGGATGGGCAGATACGCAGTATTTT | CASSSTGWADTQYF
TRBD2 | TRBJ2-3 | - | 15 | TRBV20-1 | TGCAGTGCCAGTAGCGGGAGAGGGAGCACAGATACGCAGTATTTT | CSASSGRGSTDTQYF
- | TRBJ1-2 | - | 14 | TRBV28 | TGTGCCAGCAGTGGCGCGGACCTTAACTATGGCTACACCTTC | CASSGADLNYGYTF
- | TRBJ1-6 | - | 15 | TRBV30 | TGTGCCTGGAGTATTGGCGGGACTGCTAATTCACCCCTCCACTTT | CAWSIGGTANSPLHF
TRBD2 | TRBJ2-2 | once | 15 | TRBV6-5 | TGTGCCCCCAATGGGGCGGGAGGGCTGACCGGGGAGCTGTTTTTT | CAPNGAGGLTGELFF
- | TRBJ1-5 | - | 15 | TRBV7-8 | TGTGCCAGCAGTCCAGTGCGGGGAAGCAATCAGCCCCAGCATTTT | CASSPVRGSNQPQHF
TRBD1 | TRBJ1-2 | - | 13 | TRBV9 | TGTGCCAGCAGCGAGGGACAGGATGATGGCTACACCTTC | CASSEGQDDGYTF
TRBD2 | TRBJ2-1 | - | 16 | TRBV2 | TGTGCCAGTCTAGCCGGGACTAGCGATATGATCAATGAGCAGTTCTTC | CASLAGTSDMINEQFF
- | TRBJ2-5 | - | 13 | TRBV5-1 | TGCGCCAGCAGCTTGGATCAGGGGGGGACCCAGTACTTC | CASSLDQGGTQYF
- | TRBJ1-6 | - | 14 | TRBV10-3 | TGTGCCATCAGGAATCAGGGCAATGAGTCACCCCTCCACTTT | CAIRNQGNESPLHF
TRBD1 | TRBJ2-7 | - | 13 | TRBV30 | TGTGCCTGGACCAGGGGACAGCCGGGGGAGCAGTACTTC | CAWTRGQPGEQYF
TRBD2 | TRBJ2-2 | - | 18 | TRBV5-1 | TGCGCCAGCAGCGCAGGGACTAGCGGGGGGCCCAACACCGGGGAGCTGTTTTTT | CASSAGTSGGPNTGELFF
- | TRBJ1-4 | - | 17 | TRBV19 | TGTGCCAGTAGAGCCGGGGGGCTTGTGATGTGGAATGAAAAACTGTTTTTT | CASRAGGLVMWNEKLFF
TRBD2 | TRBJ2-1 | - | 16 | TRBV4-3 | TGCGCCAGCAGCGTCGGGACTAGCGGGACCGGCAATGAGCAGTTCTTC | CASSVGTSGTGNEQFF
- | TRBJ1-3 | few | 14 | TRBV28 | TGTGCCAGCCGCCTTCCCGGGCCTGGAAACACCATATATTTT | CASRLPGPGNTIYF
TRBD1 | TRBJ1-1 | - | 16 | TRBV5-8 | TGTGCCAGCAGCTCAACGGACAGGGCGGGTAACACTGAAGCTTTCTTT | CASSSTDRAGNTEAFF
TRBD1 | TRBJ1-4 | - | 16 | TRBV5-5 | TGTGCCAGCAGCTTGGGCGGACAGGGGGCAAGGGAAAAACTGTTTTTT | CASSLGGQGAREKLFF
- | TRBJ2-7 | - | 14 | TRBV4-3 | TGCGCCAGCAGCCAAGATCCGGGGTCCTACGAGCAGTACTTC | CASSQDPGSYEQYF
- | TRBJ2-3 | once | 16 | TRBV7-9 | TGTGCCAGCAGCCAAACGAAACTGTGGGGCACAGATACGCAGTATTTT | CASSQTKLWGTDTQYF
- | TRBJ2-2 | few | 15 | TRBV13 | TGTGCCAGCAGCTCCCAGACAAGAAACACCGGGGAGCTGTTTTTT | CASSSQTRNTGELFF
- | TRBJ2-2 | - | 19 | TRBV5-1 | TGCGCCAGCAGCTTGGCCGATTTGACAGTCCCATTTTGGACCGGGGAGCTGTTTTTT | CASSLADLTVPFWTGELFF
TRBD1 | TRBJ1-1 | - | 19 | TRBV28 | TGTGCCAGCAGTGCGTTCCCCCGGGACAGGGGGCGTATAAACACTGAAGCTTTCTTT | CASSAFPRDRGRINTEAFF
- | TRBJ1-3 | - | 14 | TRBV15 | TGTGCCACCAGCAGACTAAGCTCTGGAAACACCATATATTTT | CATSRLSSGNTIYF
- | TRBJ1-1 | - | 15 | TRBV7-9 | TGTGCCAGCAGCCACAAGGGGCAGGAGAACACTGAAGCTTTCTTT | CASSHKGQENTEAFF
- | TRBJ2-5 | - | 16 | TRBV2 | TGTGCCAGCAGTGAAGGAGGCGGGATAGGTAGCGAGACCCAGTACTTC | CASSEGGGIGSETQYF
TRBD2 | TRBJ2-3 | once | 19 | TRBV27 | TGTGCCAGCAGTTTTCTGCGGACTAGCGGGGGGGCCGAGGGTGATACGCAGTATTTT | CASSFLRTSGGAEGDTQYF
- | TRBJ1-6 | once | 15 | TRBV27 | TGTGCCAGCCGCTTGGCGGGTACCGGAAATTCACCCCTCCACTTT | CASRLAGTGNSPLHF